These 22 T cell receptor beta chains originate from one sample sequenced in a study of chemoradiotherapy in HPV16-positive cancers. TCRdb's table, derived via immunoSEQ multiplex PCR, lists solely in-frame clones and lacks some. The table records 16,000 or so clones, around 70% of them present only once. Sequenced material: tumor tissue, taken from a patient who underwent chemoradiotherapy. Receptors were obtained from a human donor with HPV-associated anogenital cancer.

This clone has only a few counts. The rearrangement joins TRBV7-2 to TRBJ1-6; D perhaps matches TRBD1 (5 bases). Germline CDR1 is SGHTA and CDR2 is FQGNSA. Trimming left V 7 bases short and J 9 bases short, with 13 bases between. The CDR3 sequence is 13 residues long. The CDR3 DNA reads as TGTGCCAGCAACTGGGGGGGTATTTCACCCCTCCACTTT. Amino acids: CASNWGGISPLHF.

The chain links TRBV4-2 to TRBJ1-1, with D tentatively TRBD1 (5 bases). This CDR3 comprises 13 residues. The V and J ends lost 4 bases and 8 bases respectively, with 14 bases between them. Germline values: CDR1 LGHNA, CDR2 YNFKEQ. The CDR3: CASSLRRGSEAFF. The DNA for the CDR3 is TGTGCCAGCAGCCTAAGACGGGGGTCGGAAGCTTTCTTT.

The gene calls are TRBV7-3 and TRBJ2-3, with D possibly being TRBD1 (5 bases). The CDR3 is 15 residues long. Trimming removed 5 bases at V and 4 bases at J, with 16 bases between. Germline V CDR1 and CDR2: SGHTA, FQGTGA. The CDR3 region has the DNA TGTGCCAGCAGCGTTCAGAGACAGCCTTCAGATACGCAGTATTTT. The encoded protein is CASSVQRQPSDTQYF.

This clone was detected only a few times. The chain couples TRBV2 to TRBJ1-2; 9 bases are shared with TRBD1. Germline values: CDR1 SNHLY, CDR2 FYNNEI. Trimming removed 2 bases from V and 2 bases from J; junction bases left unmatched: 6. This CDR3 region has 16 residues. CDR3 DNA: TGTGCCAGCAGTGAACCGGGACAGGGTCCAAACTATGGCTACACCTTC. Translation gives CASSEPGQGPNYGYTF.

This clone was seen a handful of times. The chain employs TRBV29-1 and TRBJ1-3; D is unclear. The V end was cut by 6 bases, the J end by 2 bases, with 17 bases between. Per the germline V gene, CDR1 is SQVTM and CDR2 is ANQGSEA. The CDR3 covers 15 residues. CDR3 DNA: TGCAGCGTGGGGTTCCCGATGGGAGCTGGAAACACCATATATTTT. It specifies CSVGFPMGAGNTIYF.

V gene TRBV5-1 combines with J gene TRBJ1-5; D may be TRBD1 (6 bases). The CDR3 runs 15 residues. In germline, CDR1 is SGHRS, CDR2 YFSETQ. The V end was cut by 3 bases, the J end by 3 bases, with 13 bases between. Written as DNA, the CDR3 is TGCGCCAGCAGCTCGACAGGAGAACCCAATCAGCCCCAGCATTTT. It codes for CASSSTGEPNQPQHF.

This clone was counted between two and nine times. The rearrangement joins TRBV5-4 to TRBJ2-5; 8 nucleotides agree with TRBD2. With 4 bases clipped from V and 2 bases from J, the junction kept 7 bases outside the gene matches. The CDR3 loop spans 15 amino acids. Germline V gene lookup returns CDR1 SGHNT and CDR2 YYREEE (reference sequence). CDR3 sequence (DNA): TGTGCCAGCAGCCAGGTTTTAGCGGGGCAAGAGACCCAGTACTTC. Its translation: CASSQVLAGQETQYF.

The chain has TRBV30 and TRBJ1-4; the D is unclear. The CDR3 runs to 14 residues. Germline V gives CDR1 GTSNPN, CDR2 SVGIG (reference sequence). Trimming took 4 bases from V and 7 from J, leaving 16 bases between them. The CDR3 region is CAWKRKPEAEKLFF. CDR3 bases: TGTGCCTGGAAAAGGAAACCGGAGGCTGAAAAACTGTTTTTT.

The chain is built from TRBV29-1 and TRBJ2-7; 8 nucleotides agree with TRBD1. CDR3 length equals 15 residues. V trimming: 0 bases; J trimming: 1 base; junction bases outside the gene matches: 5. Per germline, CDR1 SQVTM and CDR2 ANQGSEA. The CDR3 DNA reads TGCAGCGTTGAAGAAGACAGGGGACTGTCCTACGAGCAGTACTTC. Residues: CSVEEDRGLSYEQYF.

The J gene is TRBJ1-2, the V gene TRBV9; a possible D gene is TRBD1 (6 bases). V was trimmed by 4 bases and J by 0 bases, leaving 7 bases between them. This CDR3 contains 13 residues. Looked up from germline, CDR1 is SGDLS and CDR2 is YYNGEE. DNA for the CDR3: TGTGCCAGCAGCTGGACAGCTAACTATGGCTACACCTTC. This sequence encodes CASSWTANYGYTF. The full variable domain, with the rest looked up from reference TRBV9 and TRBJ1-2, is DSGVTQTPKHLITATGQRVTLRCSPRSGDLSVYWYQQSLDQGLQFLIQYYNGEERAKGNILERFSAQQFPDLHSELNLSSLELGDSALYFCASSWTANYGYTFGSGTRLTVV.

The rearrangement uses TRBV29-1 and TRBJ1-2; no definite D call. The CDR3 is 11 amino acids. The V and J ends lost 5 bases and 7 bases respectively, with 11 bases between them. The germline V gene encodes CDR1 SQVTM and CDR2 ANQGSEA. The CDR3 DNA reads TGCAGCGTTCTCTCAGAGGGTGGCTACACCTTC. It codes for CSVLSEGGYTF.

The V gene is TRBV9, the J gene TRBJ2-1; TRBD2 matches 12 bases. The germline CDR1 and CDR2 sequences are SGDLS and YYNGEE. The CDR3 consists of 15 residues. Unmatched junction bases numbered 5, after V lost 3 bases and J lost 7 bases. Here the CDR3 DNA reads TGTGCCAGCAGCGCTAGCGGGGGGGCTATGAATGAGCAGTTCTTC. Amino acids: CASSASGGAMNEQFF.

Only a few counts were recorded for this clone. V and J are TRBV28 and TRBJ2-5, with 13 nucleotides matching TRBD2. CDR1 and CDR2 (germline): MDHEN, SYDVKM. The CDR3 extends over 15 amino acids. The trim removed 4 bases at V and 4 bases at J, leaving 3 bases unmatched. Written as DNA, the CDR3 is TGTGCCAGCAGTTCACTAGCGGGGGGGGCAGAGACCCAGTACTTC. Protein: CASSSLAGGAETQYF.

This clone occurred once. The chain couples TRBV7-9 to TRBJ2-5; D not certain. The CDR3 consists of 14 residues. V gave up 5 bases and J gave up 0 bases, with 10 bases separating them. The germline CDR1 and CDR2 sequences are SEHNR and FQNEAQ (reference sequence). CDR3 sequence (DNA): TGTGCCAGCAGCCCGAAGACAAACCAAGAGACCCAGTACTTC. As protein: CASSPKTNQETQYF.

The rearrangement links TRBV5-6 to TRBJ2-2; 11 positions agree with TRBD2. Germline lookup yields CDR1 SGHDT and CDR2 YYEEEE. The CDR3 sequence is 18 residues long. The ends lost 1 base at V and 6 bases at J; junction bases unmatched: 11. This CDR3 reads CASSLLVGTSGTAGELFF. Written as DNA, the CDR3 is TGTGCCAGCAGCTTGTTGGTGGGGACTAGCGGAACGGCCGGGGAGCTGTTTTTT.

This chain links TRBV25-1 with TRBJ2-7; D not resolved. The germline gives CDR1 MGHDK, CDR2 SYGVNS. This CDR3 comprises 14 residues. V lost 7 bases and J 4 bases, leaving 17 bases between the germline ends. The CDR3 reads CASMGYTASYEQYF. Written as DNA, the CDR3 is TGTGCCAGCATGGGGTATACCGCCTCTTACGAGCAGTACTTC.

The rearrangement links TRBV6-5 to TRBJ2-7; D ambiguous. V dropped 0 bases and J dropped 4 bases, with 10 bases sitting between them. Germline loops: CDR1 MNHEY, CDR2 SVGAGI. The CDR3 extends over 14 amino acids. CDR3 in amino acids: CASSYSHSIYEQYF. In nucleotides, the CDR3 is TGTGCCAGCAGTTACTCGCATTCCATTTACGAGCAGTACTTC.

The V gene is TRBV11-1, the J gene TRBJ2-3, with TRBD1 matching 9 bases. The V segment lost 5 bases and the J segment 2 bases; nucleotides outside the gene matches: 8. CDR3 length: 16 residues. The germline V gene encodes CDR1 SGHAT and CDR2 FQDESV (reference sequence). The CDR3 reads CASSRDRGAYTDTQYF. As DNA, the CDR3 is TGTGCCAGCAGCAGAGACAGGGGGGCTTACACAGATACGCAGTATTTT.

The rearrangement links TRBV5-1 to TRBJ1-6; D may be TRBD1 (6 bases). The length of the CDR3 is 14 residues. The germline V and J ends were trimmed by 2 bases and 6 bases, with 9 bases remaining between them. CDR1 and CDR2 (germline): SGHRS, YFSETQ. The DNA of the CDR3 is TGCGCCAGCAGCTTCGACAGGCCTAATTCACCCCTCCACTTT. Translation: CASSFDRPNSPLHF.

V gene TRBV11-3 combines with J gene TRBJ2-1; D is unresolved. Germline CDR1 is SGHNT and CDR2 is YENEEA. The V end lost 0 bases, the J end lost 6 bases, and 9 bases lay between the germline ends. The CDR3 loop spans 14 amino acids. CDR3 amino acids: CASSLEARLNEQFF. CDR3 nucleotide sequence: TGTGCCAGCAGCTTAGAGGCCAGACTCAATGAGCAGTTCTTC.

The chain has TRBV7-2 and TRBJ2-7, with a tentative D call TRBD2 (7 bases). This CDR3 region has 13 residues. Germline CDR1 is SGHTA and CDR2 is FQGNSA. V was trimmed by 5 bases and J by 6 bases, leaving 14 bases between them. Written as DNA, the CDR3 is TGTGCCAGCAGCCCTTGGGGGGGGCTCGAGCAGTACTTC. Translating gives CASSPWGGLEQYF. Variable domain in full (rest from reference TRBV7-2 and TRBJ2-7): GAGVSQSPSNKVTEKGKDVELRCDPISGHTALYWYRQSLGQGLEFLIYFQGNSAPDKSGLPSDRFSAERTGGSVSTLTIQRTQQEDSAVYLCASSPWGGLEQYFGPGTRLTVT.

This sequence joins TRBV5-4 and TRBJ2-7, with D possibly matching TRBD2 (6 bases). The CDR3 runs to 17 residues. V dropped 2 bases and J dropped 4 bases, with 22 bases sitting between them. Germline values: CDR1 SGHNT, CDR2 YYREEE (reference sequence). The CDR3 reads CASSFGGSGTLTYEQYF. The CDR3 nucleotides read TGTGCCAGCAGCTTTGGGGGGTCGGGTACCCTGACTTACGAGCAGTACTTC.